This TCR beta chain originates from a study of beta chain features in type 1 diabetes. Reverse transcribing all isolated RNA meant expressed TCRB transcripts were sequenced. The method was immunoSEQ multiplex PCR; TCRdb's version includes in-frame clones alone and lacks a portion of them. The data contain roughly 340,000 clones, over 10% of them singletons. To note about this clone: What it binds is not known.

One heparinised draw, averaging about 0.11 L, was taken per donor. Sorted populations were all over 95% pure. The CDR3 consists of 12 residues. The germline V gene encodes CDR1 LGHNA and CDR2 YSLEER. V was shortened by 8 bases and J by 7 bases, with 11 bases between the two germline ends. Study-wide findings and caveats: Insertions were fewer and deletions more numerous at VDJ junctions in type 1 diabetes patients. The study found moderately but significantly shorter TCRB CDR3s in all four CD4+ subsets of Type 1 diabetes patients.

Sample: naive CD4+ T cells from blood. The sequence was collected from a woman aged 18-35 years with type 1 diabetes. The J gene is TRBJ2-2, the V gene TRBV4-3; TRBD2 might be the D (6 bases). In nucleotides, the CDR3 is TGCGCCAGCGGGGCGGGGTTCGGGGAGCTGTTTTTT. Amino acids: CASGAGFGELFF.